This passage covers 29 T cell receptor beta chains from one sample sequenced in a study of Ad26.COV2.S vaccination and SARS-CoV-2 variants. Treatment given: roughly 20 received Ad26.COV2.S at low or high dose, single or two shots; roughly five received placebo; per-sample allocation not given. Material that was analyzed had been drawn on day 63 after the first vaccine or placebo injection. Profiled with immunoSEQ multiplex PCR; TCRdb holds only in-frame clones, not every one. The table has more than 300,000 clones, 88% seen once. Sequencing was performed on peripheral blood, taken in a trial of Ad26.COV2.S vaccine versus placebo. These receptor sequences come from a person between 18 and 65 years old who received the Ad26.COV2.S COVID-19 vaccine or a placebo.

The chain carries TRBV27 and TRBJ1-4; TRBD1 agrees at 7 bases. Germline-derived CDR1 and CDR2 are MNHEY and SMNVEV (reference sequence). Losses at the gene ends were 4 bases for V and 4 bases for J; bases not matched to a gene: 9. The CDR3 is 16 residues long. The CDR3 DNA is TGTGCCAGCAGTTCTAGACGACAGGGAATTAATGAAAAACTGTTTTTT. Residues: CASSSRRQGINEKLFF.

J is TRBJ2-3 and V is TRBV19; D perhaps matches TRBD1 (6 bases). The CDR3 extends over 14 amino acids. With 2 bases removed from V and 4 bases from J, the gap between germline ends came to 10 bases. In germline, CDR1 is LNHDA, CDR2 SQIVND (reference sequence). The CDR3 DNA sequence: TGTGCCAGTAGTATACAGGGGTTTGCAGATACGCAGTATTTT. This codes for CASSIQGFADTQYF.

This clone has just a few counts. The sample carries other DNA sequences with the same CDR3. CDR3 amino acids: CASSSTDTQYF. CDR3 in DNA: TGTGCCAGCAGCTCCACAGATACGCAGTATTTT. The rearrangement uses TRBV7-3 and TRBJ2-3; no firm D call. There are 11 residues in the CDR3. Germline CDR1 and CDR2: SGHTA and FQGTGA. Trimming left V 4 bases short and J 2 bases short, with 1 base between.

The V and J genes are TRBV18 and TRBJ1-5, with D maybe TRBD1 (6 bases). Trimming shortened V by 3 bases and J by 3 bases, and 21 bases separated the two germline ends. The germline V gene has CDR1 KGHSH and CDR2 LQKENI. This CDR3 is built from 18 residues. The CDR3 reads CASSPSGGGGLINQPQHF. CDR3 in DNA: TGTGCCAGCTCACCGAGTGGTGGGGGGGGCCTCATCAATCAGCCCCAGCATTTT.

This chain uses TRBV2 with TRBJ1-4; D is uncertain. The CDR3 loop spans 10 amino acids. CDR1 SNHLY and CDR2 FYNNEI come from the germline V gene. V was pared by 1 base and J by 11 bases, with 2 bases between. The CDR3 DNA is TGTGCCAGCAGTGAAGTGAAACTGTTTTTT. It yields the protein CASSEVKLFF. The variable domain in full, completed from reference TRBV2 and TRBJ1-4, reads EPEVTQTPSHQVTQMGQEVILRCVPISNHLYFYWYRQILGQKVEFLVSFYNNEISEKSEIFDDQFSVERPDGSNFTLKIRSTKLEDSAMYFCASSEVKLFFGSGTQLSVL.

The CDR3 sequence: CASRPLSSQDTQYF. For the CDR3, the DNA is TGTGCCAGCAGACCTTTAAGCAGCCAAGATACGCAGTATTTT. This chain uses TRBV5-5 with TRBJ2-3, with no clear D. The CDR3 sequence is 14 residues long. V lost 5 bases and J 5 bases, leaving 15 bases between the germline ends. The germline V gene encodes CDR1 SGHKS and CDR2 YYEKEE (reference sequence).

The chain carries TRBV5-4 and TRBJ2-3; 10 bases are a match to TRBD2. J gave up 2 bases and V 2 bases, and 8 bases lay outside the gene matches. In germline, CDR1 is SGHNT, CDR2 YYREEE (reference sequence). The CDR3 is 17 amino acids. CDR3 bases: TGTGCCAGCAGCTTTGCCGGGACTAGCGTTTTCACAGATACGCAGTATTTT. Amino acid sequence: CASSFAGTSVFTDTQYF. The entire variable domain, with the rest obtained from reference TRBV5-4 and TRBJ2-3, is as follows: ETGVTQSPTHLIKTRGQQVTLRCSSQSGHNTVSWYQQALGQGPQFIFQYYREEENGRGNFPPRFSGLQFPNYSSELNVNALELDDSALYLCASSFAGTSVFTDTQYFGPGTRLTVL.

In DNA form, the CDR3 reads TGTGCCAGTAGAATCGGCGGGGAGCTGTTTTTT. Translation: CASRIGGELFF. The chain uses TRBV19 and TRBJ2-2, with D uncertain. Germline CDR1 is LNHDA and CDR2 is SQIVND (reference sequence). The CDR3 runs 11 residues. Trimming shortened V by 6 bases and J by 7 bases, and 6 bases separated the two germline ends.

This rearrangement joins TRBV14 to TRBJ2-2; 8 bases align to TRBD2. The V and J ends lost 5 bases and 2 bases, in that order; junction bases with no gene match: 1. Germline V gene lookup returns CDR1 SGHDN and CDR2 FVKESK. The CDR3 is made up of 14 amino acids. The DNA of the CDR3 is TGTGCCAGCAGCATAGCGGGAAACACCGGGGAGCTGTTTTTT. It codes for CASSIAGNTGELFF.

The V call is TRBV27, the J call TRBJ2-7, with 8 bases that match TRBD1. The J segment lost 6 bases and the V segment lost 3 bases, leaving 10 bases of the junction unmatched. Germline V gene lookup returns CDR1 MNHEY and CDR2 SMNVEV (reference sequence). The CDR3 contains 15 residues. DNA for the CDR3: TGTGCCAGCAGTTTGTCAGGGGGCCCCTTGAGCGAGCAGTACTTC. Translated, it gives CASSLSGGPLSEQYF.

The chain recombines TRBV7-2 with TRBJ2-3; 8 bases match TRBD1. This CDR3 has 17 amino acids. V shed 4 bases, J shed 3 bases, and the junction held 12 bases outside the gene matches. Germline lookup yields CDR1 SGHTA and CDR2 FQGNSA. The CDR3 spells CASSSPQTGVLTDTQYF. CDR3 DNA sequence: TGTGCCAGCAGCTCCCCTCAGACAGGGGTGTTGACAGATACGCAGTATTTT.

This chain joins TRBV4-3 and TRBJ2-1; D is undetermined. V was shortened by 4 bases and J by 0 bases, with 10 bases between the two germline ends. This CDR3 has 15 residues. CDR1 and CDR2 (germline): LGHNA, YSLEER. The CDR3 loop is CASSPSTFSYNEQFF. CDR3 sequence (DNA): TGCGCCAGCAGCCCCTCTACCTTCTCCTACAATGAGCAGTTCTTC.

This chain uses TRBV11-1 with TRBJ1-5; D is undetermined. Germline V lookup: CDR1 SGHAT, CDR2 FQDESV (reference sequence). Between the trimmed V and J ends, which lost 6 bases and 0 bases, there was a span of 6 bases. The CDR3 spans 13 residues. CDR3 amino acids: CASSLHSNQPQHF. CDR3 DNA sequence: TGTGCCAGCAGTCTTCATAGCAATCAGCCCCAGCATTTT.

The V and J genes are TRBV9 and TRBJ1-2; possible D gene TRBD1, 6 bases. Per the germline V gene, CDR1 is SGDLS and CDR2 is YYNGEE. Trimming shortened V by 3 bases and J by 3 bases, and 15 bases separated the two germline ends. This CDR3 has 15 amino acids. The CDR3 here is CASSATGQTYYGYTF. CDR3 DNA sequence: TGTGCCAGCAGCGCTACTGGACAGACTTACTATGGCTACACCTTC.

This clone was recorded a few times. This chain joins TRBV30 and TRBJ2-5; TRBD1 matches 7 bases. Germline V lookup: CDR1 GTSNPN, CDR2 SVGIG (reference sequence). V shed 4 bases, J shed 1 base, and the junction held 6 bases outside the gene matches. The CDR3 loop spans 14 amino acids. The CDR3 DNA reads TGTGCCTGGAACCACAGGGGTTCCCAAGAGACCCAGTACTTC. This gives the protein CAWNHRGSQETQYF.

V gene TRBV9 combines with J gene TRBJ1-5; unclear D gene. CDR3 length: 16 residues. Germline V lookup: CDR1 SGDLS, CDR2 YYNGEE. Trimming left V 3 bases short and J 0 bases short, with 13 bases between. The CDR3 sequence is CASSATDGYSNQPQHF. As DNA, the CDR3 is TGTGCCAGCAGCGCCACGGACGGTTATAGCAATCAGCCCCAGCATTTT.

The chain employs TRBV9 and TRBJ2-2, with D uncertain. Germline-derived CDR1 and CDR2 are SGDLS and YYNGEE. With 1 base removed from V and 1 base from J, the gap between germline ends came to 8 bases. CDR3 length: 15 residues. CDR3 coding DNA: TGTGCCAGCAGCGTATGGGCTCTGAACACCGGGGAGCTGTTTTTT. Residues: CASSVWALNTGELFF.

The chain employs TRBV5-1 and TRBJ1-2, with D maybe TRBD1 (5 bases). This CDR3 has 12 amino acids. Per germline, CDR1 SGHRS and CDR2 YFSETQ. Trimming took off 5 bases at V and 6 bases at J, with 11 bases between the two ends. CDR3 sequence (DNA): TGCGCCAGCAGATCGAACAGGAATGGCTACACCTTC. Its protein is CASRSNRNGYTF.

This chain links TRBV6-5 with TRBJ2-7, with 8 bases that match TRBD1. V lost 7 bases to trimming and J lost 4 bases; unmatched junction nucleotides: 9. Germline values: CDR1 MNHEY, CDR2 SVGAGI. The CDR3 runs 14 residues. The CDR3 protein is CASTADRAPYEQYF. Here the CDR3 DNA reads TGTGCCAGCACCGCGGACAGGGCGCCGTACGAGCAGTACTTC.

The genes are TRBV4-3 and TRBJ1-2; maybe TRBD1 (6 bases). Germline CDR1 and CDR2: LGHNA and YSLEER. This CDR3 region has 15 residues. The V end lost 4 bases, the J end lost 2 bases, and 14 bases lay between the germline ends. DNA of the CDR3: TGCGCCAGCAGCCTAGGGCTGCAGGGGAACTATGGCTACACCTTC. Translation: CASSLGLQGNYGYTF.

The gene calls are TRBV7-2 and TRBJ2-3; TRBD1 might be the D (5 bases). This CDR3 contains 16 residues. The V gene's germline CDR1 is SGHTA and CDR2 FQGNSA. V was pared by 1 base and J by 4 bases, with 15 bases between. The CDR3 loop reads CASSLGSGTGPDTQYF. The CDR3, as DNA: TGTGCCAGCAGCTTAGGTTCCGGCACAGGTCCAGATACGCAGTATTTT.

The chain joins TRBV6-2 or TRBV6-3 to TRBJ2-7; tentatively, D is TRBD1 (5 bases). The CDR3 covers 13 residues. The ends were cut back, 2 bases at V and 5 bases at J, with 10 bases in the middle. Germline loops: CDR1 MNHEY, CDR2 SVGEGT. CDR3 bases: TGTGCCAGCAGTTACAATTCAGGGAACGAGCAGTACTTC. Amino acid sequence: CASSYNSGNEQYF.

The chain recombines TRBV7-6 with TRBJ2-2; D is perhaps TRBD1 or TRBD2 (6 bases each). Trimming took 1 base from V and 5 from J, leaving 14 bases between them. Looked up from germline, CDR1 is SGHVS and CDR2 is FNYEAQ. This CDR3 contains 16 residues. This chain's CDR3 is CASSLGVGGETGELFF. CDR3 in DNA: TGTGCCAGCAGCTTAGGAGTGGGGGGCGAGACCGGGGAGCTGTTTTTT.

V gene TRBV27 combines with J gene TRBJ2-1; no reliable D call. Deletions cut 7 bases from V and 6 bases from J, with 19 bases between. CDR1 is MNHEY, CDR2 SMNVEV, per germline (reference sequence). This CDR3 is 15 amino acids long. The CDR3 region is CASNMGSQPFNEQFF. DNA for the CDR3: TGTGCCAGCAACATGGGGTCACAGCCATTCAATGAGCAGTTCTTC.

The CDR3 DNA is TGTGCCAGCAGGGTTTCGGGCAGGGGATTAACCGGGGAGCTGTTTTTT. It codes for CASRVSGRGLTGELFF. V usage is TRBV5-4 and J usage is TRBJ2-2, with a tentative D call TRBD1 (6 bases). Germline CDR1 SGHNT, CDR2 YYREEE (reference sequence). Trimming stripped 5 bases from V and 5 bases from J, with 19 bases between. The CDR3 is made up of 16 amino acids.

This chain uses TRBV28 with TRBJ1-5; no firm D call. Per germline, CDR1 MDHEN and CDR2 SYDVKM. The V end lost 2 bases, the J end lost 2 bases, and 10 bases lay between the germline ends. The CDR3 has 15 amino acids. CDR3 nucleotide sequence: TGTGCCAGCAGTTTAGAAGGGTTTGGCAATCAGCCCCAGCATTTT. As protein: CASSLEGFGNQPQHF.

This chain joins TRBV12-3 or TRBV12-4 and TRBJ2-1; D unclear. V was shortened by 4 bases and J by 4 bases, with 8 bases between the two germline ends. This CDR3 is built from 13 residues. CDR3 nucleotide sequence: TGTGCCAGCAGTTATGGCACATACAATGAGCAGTTCTTC. The encoded protein is CASSYGTYNEQFF.

This clone has a handful of counts. The chain joins TRBV5-5 to TRBJ2-1; 11 bases line up with TRBD2. Germline CDR1 and CDR2: SGHKS and YYEKEE (reference sequence). After removal of 0 bases from V and 0 bases from J, the junction contained 8 bases not matched to a gene. This CDR3 contains 19 residues. CDR3 region: CASSLEGTSGIPSYNEQFF. The CDR3 bases are TGTGCCAGCAGCTTGGAGGGGACTAGCGGAATCCCCTCCTACAATGAGCAGTTCTTC.

The chain carries TRBV7-2 and TRBJ2-3, with D perhaps matching TRBD1 (5 bases). Germline CDR1 and CDR2: SGHTA and FQGNSA. This CDR3 spans 15 amino acids. The V and J ends lost 1 base and 1 base respectively, with 9 bases between them. The CDR3 protein is CASSLVGQRTDTQYF. CDR3 coding DNA: TGTGCCAGCAGCTTAGTAGGACAACGCACAGATACGCAGTATTTT. Filled out from reference TRBV7-2 and TRBJ2-3, the complete variable domain reads GAGVSQSPSNKVTEKGKDVELRCDPISGHTALYWYRQSLGQGLEFLIYFQGNSAPDKSGLPSDRFSAERTGGSVSTLTIQRTQQEDSAVYLCASSLVGQRTDTQYFGPGTRLTVL.